This T cell receptor beta chain was captured by sequencing in a study of shared clonotypes between healthy human individuals. To note about this clone: Antigen: not known.

Execution of the assay was at deep level. Each replicate PCR on the sorted subsets used about 220 ng DNA (approximately 27,000 T cell genomes). Method: immunoSEQ multiplex PCR; TCRdb's copy keeps in-frame clones and lacks some. Seen here are 2 million to 2.5 million clones, 85% to 95% observed once, and the top ten hold 0.35% to 0.45%. The CDR3 length is 15 residues. Trimming cost V 5 bases and J 3 bases, with 17 bases left between them. Germline values: CDR1 SGHAT, CDR2 FQNNGV. General study findings and limits: Roughly 5% of naive CD4 clonotypes were common to a few donors. What rarefaction showed was incomplete sorted-subset sequencing despite large depth.

The V call is TRBV11-2, the J call TRBJ2-7; perhaps D is TRBD1 or TRBD2 (5 bases each). The clonotype was recovered from a man aged 18 to 30 in good health. Some clones in this sample may be carry-over from other donors' samples. The sample consisted of naive CD4+ T cells from PBMCs. The subset is: CD45RA+ positively selected. The CDR3 DNA sequence: TGTGCCAGCAGCCAACTGGTGGGACGGATCTACGAGCAGTACTTC. The encoded protein is CASSQLVGRIYEQYF.